This TCR beta chain appears in the sequencing data of a study of cytomegalovirus exposure and HLA in healthy donors. The overall study: Membership in the Caucasian-associated ancestry cluster was found for about four fifths of approximately 430 genotyped donors. Study conclusions and caveats: Fewer N-insertions (relative to the roughly 630-donor mean) were reportedly seen in an Asian-associated ancestry cluster in a later analysis. Immune exposure information available was restricted to CMV serostatus. Judged likely to be a sequencing artifact was a cluster of highly shared sequence variants.

CDR3 size: 14 residues. V lost 2 bases and J lost 4; bases outside the gene matches: 1. In germline, CDR1 is LNHDA, CDR2 SQIVND (reference sequence). Note on this clone: Its antigen remains unknown.

Vbeta (60) and Jbeta (13) primers were used in the PCR. Sequencing was performed with immunoSEQ multiplex PCR; in TCRdb, only in-frame clones are kept and a portion is missing. The sample lists roughly 120,000 clones; 81% were seen once. The chain couples TRBV19 to TRBJ2-3; 9 nucleotides match TRBD1. Sequencing was carried out using PBMCs. The origin of this receptor is a woman in her thirties in good health and CMV-seronegative. The CDR3 region is CASSITGGADTQYF. The CDR3, as DNA: TGTGCCAGTAGTATAACAGGGGGCGCAGATACGCAGTATTTT. Full variable domain (outside the CDR3, taken from reference TRBV19 and TRBJ2-3): DGGITQSPKYLFRKEGQNVTLSCEQNLNHDAMYWYRQDPGQGLRLIYYSQIVNDFQKGDIAEGYSVSREKKESFPLTVTSAQKNPTAFYLCASSITGGADTQYFGPGTRLTVL.